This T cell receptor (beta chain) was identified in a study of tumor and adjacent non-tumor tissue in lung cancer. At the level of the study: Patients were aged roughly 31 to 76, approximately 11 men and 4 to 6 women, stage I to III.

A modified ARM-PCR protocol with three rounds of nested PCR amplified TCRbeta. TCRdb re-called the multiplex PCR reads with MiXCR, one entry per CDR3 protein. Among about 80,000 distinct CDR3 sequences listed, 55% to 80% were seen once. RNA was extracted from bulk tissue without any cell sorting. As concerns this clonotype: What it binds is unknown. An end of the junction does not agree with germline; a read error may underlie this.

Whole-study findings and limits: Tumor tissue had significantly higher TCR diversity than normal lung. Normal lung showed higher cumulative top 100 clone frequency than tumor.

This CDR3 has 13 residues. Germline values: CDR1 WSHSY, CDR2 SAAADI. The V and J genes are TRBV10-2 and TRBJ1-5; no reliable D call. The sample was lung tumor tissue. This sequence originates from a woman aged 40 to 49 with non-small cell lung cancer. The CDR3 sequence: CASCDRSNQPQHF. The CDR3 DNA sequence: TGTGCCAGCTGTGATCGCAGCAATCAGCCCCAGCATTTT.